A selection of T cell receptor beta chains follows, all from one sample in a study of blood T cells in healthy people across ages. MiXCR was run by TCRdb on the 5' RACE reads, yielding one entry per CDR3 protein. The sample lists roughly 680,000 distinct CDR3 sequences; over 20% were seen once. Sequencing was performed on blood. The receptor set was obtained from a man aged 65 to 79 in good health. Each CDR3 is given without its conserved first and last residue. D genes are given only for firm matches. Clone sizes are given selectively: once, few, many, or a class where the clone is expanded.

size	J	D	V	CDR3
many	TRBJ2-5	NA	TRBV7-2	ASSLMAGGIETQY
few	TRBJ2-1	TRBD2	TRBV12-3/TRBV12-4	ASSFTLGLAGGSGSPYNEQF
once	TRBJ2-3	TRBD2	TRBV7-7	TSSKVAGSTDTQY
NA	TRBJ2-5	NA	TRBV7-9	ASSPESQGETQY
NA	TRBJ2-5	TRBD1	TRBV29-1	SVVLTGGSVETQY
NA	TRBJ2-2	TRBD2	TRBV19	ASRASGVNTGELF
NA	TRBJ2-3	NA	TRBV18	ASSPQGIPQSTDTQY
NA	TRBJ2-3	NA	TRBV6-5	ASSRDPADTQY
NA	TRBJ1-1	NA	TRBV3-1	ASSQVWKTNTEAF
few	TRBJ2-7	TRBD1	TRBV20-1	SATPGQGSPFV
NA	TRBJ2-7	TRBD2	TRBV6-6	ASSYGGIVERELGEQY
few	TRBJ2-1	TRBD1	TRBV2	ASSEANRGTYNEQF
few	TRBJ1-1	NA	TRBV12-3/TRBV12-4	ASSFGGGAYEAF
NA	NA	NA	TRBV20-1	SATSTEYNEQF
NA	NA	TRBD2	TRBV10-3	AISGSGNGYEQY
few	TRBJ1-2	NA	TRBV20-1	SARDSGGRGYT
few	TRBJ2-7	TRBD1	TRBV6-2/TRBV6-3	ASSRGQVYEQY
few	TRBJ2-5	NA	TRBV20-1	SARERTKGQETQY
few	TRBJ1-4	NA	TRBV7-9	ASSLSGSQTNEKLF
few	TRBJ1-6	NA	TRBV20-1	SARGTGNYSPLH
few	TRBJ2-5	NA	TRBV12-3/TRBV12-4	ASRAGSGYQETQY
NA	TRBJ2-1	NA	TRBV7-2	ASTSVDEQF
few	TRBJ2-7	NA	TRBV29-1	SAVRDRSSYEQY
many	TRBJ2-5	NA	TRBV5-4	ASSLDSGVETQY
NA	TRBJ2-6	NA	TRBV6-2/TRBV6-3	ASSPKGGQRISGANVLT
many	TRBJ1-1	NA	TRBV14	ASSQTPGGAF
NA	TRBJ2-5	NA	TRBV5-1	ASSFLAHQETQY
NA	TRBJ2-2	TRBD2	TRBV6-4	ASSAILLGLAGELF
few	TRBJ1-1	NA	TRBV29-1	SVDISGNTEAF
few	TRBJ2-2	NA	TRBV4-3	ASSQDASGGELF
NA	TRBJ1-6	NA	TRBV12-3/TRBV12-4	ASSLSGNYNSPLH
NA	TRBJ2-5	NA	TRBV29-1	SVWGTQY
NA	NA	NA	TRBV20-1	SAATSNEQF
NA	TRBJ2-4	NA	TRBV18	ASSPRSAGDVQY
NA	TRBJ2-3	TRBD2	TRBV10-3	AARLGTSATDTQY
NA	TRBJ1-1	NA	TRBV29-1	SVEEQGPEAF
many	TRBJ2-5	NA	TRBV2	ASSRGIQETQY
NA	TRBJ1-6	TRBD1	TRBV5-1	ASSLQGALSPLH
few	NA	NA	TRBV27	ASSPIKIAPYNEQF
few	TRBJ1-5	TRBD1	TRBV12-3/TRBV12-4	ASSLGQGTNQPQH
few	TRBJ1-1	TRBD1	TRBV5-1	ASSSTTGVTEAF
NA	TRBJ1-1	NA	TRBV7-9	ASSFSGTRSNTEAF
few	TRBJ2-5	TRBD1	TRBV20-1	SAFPPDRGGIETQY
NA	TRBJ2-1	NA	TRBV29-1	SATGHNNEQF
few	TRBJ2-3	TRBD2	TRBV2	ASRGGTSGADTQY
NA	TRBJ2-1	TRBD2	TRBV7-6	ASSPTSGRARTNEQF
few	TRBJ2-3	TRBD2	TRBV10-3	AIRSSGSTDTQY